The 11 T cell receptor beta chains listed next were all sequenced from one sample in a study of regulatory T cells in long-lasting Graves disease. Construction of TCR beta libraries relied on iRepertoire HTBI primers and on Arm-PCR targeting CDR3 regions. In TCRdb, the multiplex PCR reads were re-called with MiXCR into one record per CDR3 protein. The table lists some 330,000 distinct CDR3 sequences, about an eighth of them singletons. As for time point: newly diagnosed GD, antithyroid drugs for less than 3 months. Following extraction of RNA from PBMCs, that RNA was used to make the TCR library. These same data were also listed under a study on T cells in Graves' hyperthyroidism and ophthalmopathy.

The material was peripheral blood mononuclear cells (PBMCs), obtained at new diagnosis, from a patient treated with antithyroid drugs. These TCRs come from a woman between 18 and 30 years old with Graves disease.

This clonotype was seen only a few times. Sequence at one end of the junction differs from germline and may be a read error. The chain couples TRBV29-1 to TRBJ1-2, with TRBD1 as a possible D gene (5 bases). CDR3 length: 14 amino acids. CDR1 is SQVTM and CDR2 is ANQGSEA in the germline V gene. The CDR3 DNA sequence: TGCAGCTTTGATAGTGGGGCGTCAAGCTATGGCTACACCTTC. It translates to CSFDSGASSYGYTF.

CDR3 nucleotides: TGTGCCAGTACCCGACAGTTAAGCAATCAGCCCCAGCATTTT. Amino acids: CASTRQLSNQPQHF. V and J are TRBV19 and TRBJ1-5, with a tentative D call TRBD1 (5 bases). CDR3 length equals 14 residues. The germline gives CDR1 LNHDA, CDR2 SQIVND (reference sequence). Trimming removed 7 bases at V and 1 base at J, with 11 bases between.

This clonotype was found many times. In DNA form, the CDR3 reads TGTGCCAGCAGTCCGCGACAGGGGGCTTACAATGAGCAGTTCTTC. Protein: CASSPRQGAYNEQFF. The V gene is TRBV28, the J gene TRBJ2-1, with TRBD1 matching over 10 bases. CDR1 MDHEN and CDR2 SYDVKM come from the germline V gene. CDR3 size: 15 residues. V shed 5 bases and J 4 bases; nucleotides not matched to a gene: 5.

This chain connects TRBV7-2 to TRBJ1-6, with 10 bases fitting TRBD1. V lost 5 bases, J lost 0 bases, and 7 bases stayed unmatched. The germline gives CDR1 SGHTA, CDR2 FQGNSA. The CDR3 covers 18 residues. The CDR3 region is CASSPGQGPGSYNSPLHF. Written as DNA, the CDR3 is TGTGCCAGCAGCCCGGGACAGGGGCCAGGCTCCTATAATTCACCCCTCCACTTT. The variable domain in full, with the rest retrieved from reference TRBV7-2 and TRBJ1-6, is GAGVSQSPSNKVTEKGKDVELRCDPISGHTALYWYRQSLGQGLEFLIYFQGNSAPDKSGLPSDRFSAERTGGSVSTLTIQRTQQEDSAVYLCASSPGQGPGSYNSPLHFGNGTRLTVT.

This clonotype turned up a few times. The chain uses TRBV18 and TRBJ2-3; 10 nucleotides agree with TRBD1. The DNA end is more similar to TRBJ2-5, so the J call may be wrong. Germline CDR1 is KGHSH and CDR2 is LQKENI. The CDR3 spans 15 residues. CDR3 bases: TGTGCCAGCTCACCAAGGAGACAGGGGGCAGAGACCCAGTACTTC. Translated, it gives CASSPRRQGAETQYF.

This chain uses TRBV5-1 with TRBJ2-5; the D is unclear. In germline, CDR1 is SGHRS, CDR2 YFSETQ. CDR3 length equals 13 residues. V was pared by 1 base and J by 5 bases, with 9 bases between. The CDR3 nucleotides are TGCGCCAGCAGCTTGCCGTCGCGGGAGACCCAGTACTTC. It yields the protein CASSLPSRETQYF.

The chain employs TRBV9 and TRBJ2-3; no definite D call. Trimming cost V 5 bases and J 2 bases, with 3 bases left between them. This CDR3 is 11 amino acids long. From germline, CDR1 is SGDLS and CDR2 YYNGEE. The CDR3 spells CASSDTDTQYF. The CDR3 coding sequence is TGTGCCAGCAGTGACACAGATACGCAGTATTTT.

This clonotype occurred a few times. The chain is built from TRBV24-1 and TRBJ2-2; possibly TRBD2 for D (5 bases). Trimming removed 2 bases at V and 4 bases at J, with 7 bases between. The germline CDR1 and CDR2 sequences are KGHDR and SFDVKD. There are 14 residues in the CDR3. CDR3 bases: TGTGCCACCAGTGATTGGACTGCCACCGGGGAGCTGTTTTTT. Encoded protein: CATSDWTATGELFF.

The table lists this clonotype with many counts. The chain employs TRBV12-3 or TRBV12-4 and TRBJ2-7, with TRBD2 matching 15 bases. The CDR3 spans 18 residues. V shed 3 bases and J 2 bases; nucleotides not matched to a gene: 8. This chain's CDR3 is CASSFVPGLAGGPYEQYF. The DNA of the CDR3 is TGTGCCAGCAGTTTCGTCCCGGGACTAGCGGGAGGACCCTACGAGCAGTACTTC.

The rearrangement joins TRBV12-3 or TRBV12-4 to TRBJ2-3; D tentatively reads TRBD1 or TRBD2 (5 bases each). There are 16 residues in the CDR3. V lost 1 base, J lost 4 bases, and 15 bases lay in between. CDR3 in amino acids: CASSLVIPGRADTQYF. Written as DNA, the CDR3 is TGTGCCAGCAGTTTAGTAATCCCAGGGCGGGCAGATACGCAGTATTTT.

This clonotype was observed at least ten times. The CDR3 does not close with the conserved phenylalanine or tryptophan, likely indicating a read error. It is unclear where the CDR3 begins or ends on the DNA, so no DNA is shown, and the CDR3 is as TCRdb lists it. The CDR3 sequence: CASSKRRLGTEI. This chain connects TRBV11-2 to TRBJ2-7. The CDR3 totals 12 residues, both ends included. CDR1 SGHAT and CDR2 FQNNGV come from the germline V gene.